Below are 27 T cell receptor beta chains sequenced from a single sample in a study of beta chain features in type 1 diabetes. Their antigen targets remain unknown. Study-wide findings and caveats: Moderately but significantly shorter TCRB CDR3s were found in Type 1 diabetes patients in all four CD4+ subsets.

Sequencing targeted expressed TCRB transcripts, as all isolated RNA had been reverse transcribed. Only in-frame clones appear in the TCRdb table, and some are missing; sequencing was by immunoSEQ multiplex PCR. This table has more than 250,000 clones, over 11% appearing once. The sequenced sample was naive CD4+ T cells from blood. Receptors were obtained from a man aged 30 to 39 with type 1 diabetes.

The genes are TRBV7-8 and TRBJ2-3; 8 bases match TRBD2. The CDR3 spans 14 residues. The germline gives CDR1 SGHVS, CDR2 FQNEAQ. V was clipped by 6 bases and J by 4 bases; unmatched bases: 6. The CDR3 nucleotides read TGTGCCAGCAGGCTCACGGGAGGGTCAGATACGCAGTATTTT. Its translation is CASRLTGGSDTQYF.

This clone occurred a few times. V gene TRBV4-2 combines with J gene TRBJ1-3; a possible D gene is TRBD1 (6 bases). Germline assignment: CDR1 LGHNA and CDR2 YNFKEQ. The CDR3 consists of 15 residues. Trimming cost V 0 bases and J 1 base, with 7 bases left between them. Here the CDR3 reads CASSQDQGSGNTIYF. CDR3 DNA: TGTGCCAGCAGCCAAGATCAGGGGTCTGGAAACACCATATATTTT.

CDR3 protein: CASSELQTGSAFF. CDR3 DNA sequence: TGTGCCAGCAGTGAATTACAGACAGGGTCGGCTTTCTTT. The chain links TRBV6-1 to TRBJ1-1; 7 nucleotides agree with TRBD1. CDR1 is MNHNS, CDR2 SASEGT, per germline. CDR3 length: 13 residues. J lost 11 bases, V lost 2 bases, and 8 bases had no gene match.

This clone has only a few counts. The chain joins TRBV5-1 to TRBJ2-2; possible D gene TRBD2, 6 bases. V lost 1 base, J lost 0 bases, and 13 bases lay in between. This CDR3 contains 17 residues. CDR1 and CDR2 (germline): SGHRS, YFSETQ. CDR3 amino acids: CASSLFAGPANTGELFF. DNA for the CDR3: TGCGCCAGCAGCTTGTTCGCGGGACCCGCGAACACCGGGGAGCTGTTTTTT.

CDR3 in DNA: TGTGCCAGTAGGTCACGGGGGGGGGACACCGGGGAGCTGTTTTTT. As protein: CASRSRGGDTGELFF. The chain links TRBV19 to TRBJ2-2, with TRBD2 identical over 8 bases. Trimming removed 6 bases from V and 3 bases from J; junction bases left unmatched: 6. The CDR3 is 15 residues long. CDR1 is LNHDA and CDR2 is SQIVND in the germline V gene (reference sequence).

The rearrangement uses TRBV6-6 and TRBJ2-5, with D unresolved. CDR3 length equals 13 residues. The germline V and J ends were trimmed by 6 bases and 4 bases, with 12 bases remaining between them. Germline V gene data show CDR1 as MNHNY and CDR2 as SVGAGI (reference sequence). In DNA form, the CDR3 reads TGTGCCAGCAGACCCAGTGCGGCAGAGACCCAGTACTTC. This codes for CASRPSAAETQYF.

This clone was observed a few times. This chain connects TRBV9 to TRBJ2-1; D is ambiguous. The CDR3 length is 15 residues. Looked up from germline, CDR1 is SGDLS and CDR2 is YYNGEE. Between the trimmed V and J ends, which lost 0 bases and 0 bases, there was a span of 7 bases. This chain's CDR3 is CASSVDASSYNEQFF. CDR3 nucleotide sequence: TGTGCCAGCAGCGTAGATGCGAGCTCCTACAATGAGCAGTTCTTC. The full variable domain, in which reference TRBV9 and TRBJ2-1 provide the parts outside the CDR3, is DSGVTQTPKHLITATGQRVTLRCSPRSGDLSVYWYQQSLDQGLQFLIQYYNGEERAKGNILERFSAQQFPDLHSELNLSSLELGDSALYFCASSVDASSYNEQFFGPGTRLTVL.

CDR3 residues: CASGGSRDRGRYNEQFF. Written as DNA, the CDR3 is TGTGCTAGTGGTGGGAGCCGGGACAGGGGGCGTTACAATGAGCAGTTCTTC. This chain joins TRBV12-5 and TRBJ2-1; 12 bases align to TRBD1. This CDR3 spans 17 amino acids. V shed 5 bases and J 4 bases; nucleotides not matched to a gene: 9. Germline CDR1 is LGHNT and CDR2 is FRNRAP.

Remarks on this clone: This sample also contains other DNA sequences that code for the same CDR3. The CDR3 spells CASSLNTGELFF. CDR3 bases: TGTGCCAGCAGCCTAAACACCGGGGAGCTGTTTTTT. The V call is TRBV28, the J call TRBJ2-2, with D uncertain. Trimming left V 6 bases short and J 2 bases short, with 4 bases between. The CDR3 runs 12 residues. CDR1 MDHEN and CDR2 SYDVKM come from the germline V gene.

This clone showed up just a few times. The CDR3 loop reads CASSEPGISDTQYF. The CDR3 nucleotides read TGTGCCAGCAGTGAACCGGGGATCTCAGATACGCAGTATTTT. The chain has TRBV6-1 and TRBJ2-3; tentatively, D is TRBD2 (5 bases). This CDR3 spans 14 amino acids. Germline V gives CDR1 MNHNS, CDR2 SASEGT. V shed 2 bases and J shed 4 bases, with 10 bases lying between them.

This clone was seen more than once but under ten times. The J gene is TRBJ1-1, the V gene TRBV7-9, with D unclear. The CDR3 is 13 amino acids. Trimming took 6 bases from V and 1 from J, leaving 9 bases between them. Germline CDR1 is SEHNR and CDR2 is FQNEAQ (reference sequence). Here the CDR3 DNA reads TGTGCCAGCAGAGTAGGCGGGAACACTGAAGCTTTCTTT. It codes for CASRVGGNTEAFF.

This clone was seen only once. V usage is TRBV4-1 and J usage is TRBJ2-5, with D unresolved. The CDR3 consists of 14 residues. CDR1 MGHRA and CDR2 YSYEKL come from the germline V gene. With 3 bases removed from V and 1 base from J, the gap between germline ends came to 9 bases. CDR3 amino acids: CASSQITSQETQYF. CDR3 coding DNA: TGCGCCAGCAGCCAGATCACCAGCCAAGAGACCCAGTACTTC.

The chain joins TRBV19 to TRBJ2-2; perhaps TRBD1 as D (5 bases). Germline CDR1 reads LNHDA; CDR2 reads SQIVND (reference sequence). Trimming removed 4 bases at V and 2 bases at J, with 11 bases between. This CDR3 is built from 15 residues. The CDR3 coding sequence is TGTGCCAGTAGTACCAGGGTAGGAAACACCGGGGAGCTGTTTTTT. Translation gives CASSTRVGNTGELFF.

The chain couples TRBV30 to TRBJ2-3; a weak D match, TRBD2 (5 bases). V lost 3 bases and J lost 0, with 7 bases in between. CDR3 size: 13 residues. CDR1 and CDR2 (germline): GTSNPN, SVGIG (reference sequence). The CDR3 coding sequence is TGTGCCTGGAGCCGGGATAGCACAGATACGCAGTATTTT. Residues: CAWSRDSTDTQYF.

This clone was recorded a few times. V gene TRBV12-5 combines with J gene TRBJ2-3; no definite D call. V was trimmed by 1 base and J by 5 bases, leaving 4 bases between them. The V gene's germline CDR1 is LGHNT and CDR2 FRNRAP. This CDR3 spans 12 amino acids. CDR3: CASGLAVDTQYF. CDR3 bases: TGTGCTAGTGGTTTGGCCGTAGATACGCAGTATTTT.

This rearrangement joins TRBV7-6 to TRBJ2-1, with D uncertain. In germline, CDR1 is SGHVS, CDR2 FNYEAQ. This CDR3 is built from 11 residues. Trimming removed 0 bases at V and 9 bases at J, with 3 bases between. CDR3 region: CASSLAGEQFF. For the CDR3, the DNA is TGTGCCAGCAGCTTAGCCGGTGAGCAGTTCTTC.

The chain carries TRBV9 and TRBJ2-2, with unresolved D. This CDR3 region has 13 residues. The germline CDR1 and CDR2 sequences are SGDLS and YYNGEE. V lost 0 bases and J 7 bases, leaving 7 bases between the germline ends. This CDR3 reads CASSVVPIGELFF. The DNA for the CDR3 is TGTGCCAGCAGCGTAGTCCCTATCGGGGAGCTGTTTTTT.

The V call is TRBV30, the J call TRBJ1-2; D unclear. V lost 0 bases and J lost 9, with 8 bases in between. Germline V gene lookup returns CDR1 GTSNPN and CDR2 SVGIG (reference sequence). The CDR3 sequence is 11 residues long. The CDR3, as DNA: TGTGCCTGGAGTGTAGCTACGCGCTACACCTTC. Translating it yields CAWSVATRYTF.

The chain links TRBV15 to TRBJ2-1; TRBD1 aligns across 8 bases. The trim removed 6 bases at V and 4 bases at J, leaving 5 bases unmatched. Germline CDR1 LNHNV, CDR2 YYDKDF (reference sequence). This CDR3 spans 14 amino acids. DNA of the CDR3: TGTGCCACCAGAGCGCAGGGGGCGTACAATGAGCAGTTCTTC. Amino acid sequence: CATRAQGAYNEQFF.

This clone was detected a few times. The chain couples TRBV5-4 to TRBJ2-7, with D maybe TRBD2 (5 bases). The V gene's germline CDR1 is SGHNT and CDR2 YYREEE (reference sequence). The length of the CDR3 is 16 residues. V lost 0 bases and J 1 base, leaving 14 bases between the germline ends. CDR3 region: CASSLDGRRSSYEQYF. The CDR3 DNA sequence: TGTGCCAGCAGCTTGGACGGACGGAGGAGTTCCTACGAGCAGTACTTC.

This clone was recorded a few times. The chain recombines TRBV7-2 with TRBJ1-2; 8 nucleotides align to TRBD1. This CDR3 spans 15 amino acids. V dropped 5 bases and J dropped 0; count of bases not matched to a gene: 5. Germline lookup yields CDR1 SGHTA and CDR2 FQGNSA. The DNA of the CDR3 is TGTGCCAGCAGCCCAGGGACAGGAGCTAACTATGGCTACACCTTC. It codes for CASSPGTGANYGYTF.

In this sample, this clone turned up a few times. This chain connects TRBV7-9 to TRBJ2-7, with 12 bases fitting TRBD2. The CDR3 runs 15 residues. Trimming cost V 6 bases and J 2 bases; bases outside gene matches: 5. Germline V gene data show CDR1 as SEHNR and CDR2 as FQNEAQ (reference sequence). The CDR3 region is CASSFGLAGPYEQYF. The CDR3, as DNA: TGTGCCAGCAGTTTTGGACTAGCGGGACCCTACGAGCAGTACTTC.

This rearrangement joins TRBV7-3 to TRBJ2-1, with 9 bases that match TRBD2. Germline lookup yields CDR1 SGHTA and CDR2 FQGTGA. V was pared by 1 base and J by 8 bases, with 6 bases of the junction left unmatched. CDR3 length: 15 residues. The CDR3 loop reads CASSLMGGRAYEQFF. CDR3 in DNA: TGTGCCAGCAGCTTAATGGGCGGGAGGGCATATGAGCAGTTCTTC.

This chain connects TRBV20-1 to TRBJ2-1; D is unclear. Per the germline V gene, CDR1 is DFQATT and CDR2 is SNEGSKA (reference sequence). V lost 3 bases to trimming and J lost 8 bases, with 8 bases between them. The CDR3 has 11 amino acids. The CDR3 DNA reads TGCAGTGCTAGCGTTCGCGATGAGCAGTTCTTC. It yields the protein CSASVRDEQFF.

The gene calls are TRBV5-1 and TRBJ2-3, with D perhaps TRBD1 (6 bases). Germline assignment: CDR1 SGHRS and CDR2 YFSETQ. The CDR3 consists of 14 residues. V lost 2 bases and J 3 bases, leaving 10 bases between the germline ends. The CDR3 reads CASSFSDRTDTQYF. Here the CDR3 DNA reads TGCGCCAGCAGCTTTTCGGACAGAACAGATACGCAGTATTTT.

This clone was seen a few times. CDR3 sequence (DNA): TGTGCCAGCAGCGTAGGGAGGGGACGCACAGATACGCAGTATTTT. It specifies CASSVGRGRTDTQYF. The gene calls are TRBV9 and TRBJ2-3, with D possibly TRBD2 on 6 matching bases. CDR1 SGDLS and CDR2 YYNGEE come from the germline V gene. V was pared by 0 bases and J by 1 base, with 9 bases between. The CDR3 is 15 amino acids.

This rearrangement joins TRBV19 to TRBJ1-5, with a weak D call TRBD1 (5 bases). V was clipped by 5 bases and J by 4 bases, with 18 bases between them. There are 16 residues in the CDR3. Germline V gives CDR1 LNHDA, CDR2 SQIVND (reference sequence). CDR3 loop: CASSPQGAPTNQPQHF. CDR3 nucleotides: TGTGCCAGTAGTCCACAAGGGGCCCCTACAAATCAGCCCCAGCATTTT.